The 21 T cell receptor beta chains presented below share a single source sample, sequenced in a study of beta chain features in type 1 diabetes. Isolated RNA was reverse transcribed in full, so expressed TCRB transcripts were sequenced. The data were produced by immunoSEQ multiplex PCR, yet TCRdb's version contains in-frame clones alone and is incomplete. Here the sample spans around 330,000 clones, about 10% being singletons. Sequencing was carried out using naive CD4+ T cells from blood. Receptors originate from a woman in her twenties or thirties in good health.

CDR3 loop: CASRVQGPNTEAFF. The CDR3, as DNA: TGTGCCAGCAGAGTACAGGGACCCAACACTGAAGCTTTCTTT. The chain links TRBV27 to TRBJ1-1; D may be TRBD1 (6 bases). CDR1 and CDR2 from the germline V gene are MNHEY and SMNVEV (reference sequence). The germline V and J ends were trimmed by 6 bases and 2 bases, with 13 bases remaining between them. The CDR3 runs 14 residues.

A few counts support this clone. The rearrangement links TRBV30 to TRBJ1-2, with 8 bases identical to TRBD1. The CDR3 consists of 14 residues. Germline CDR1 is GTSNPN and CDR2 is SVGIG (reference sequence). Unmatched junction bases numbered 11, after V lost 0 bases and J lost 11 bases. The CDR3 loop reads CAWSVPGTGLRYTF. Here the CDR3 DNA reads TGTGCCTGGAGTGTACCTGGGACAGGCCTGAGATACACCTTC.

This clone was seen a handful of times. The chain is built from TRBV30 and TRBJ2-2; 8 nucleotides line up with TRBD1. The germline V gene encodes CDR1 GTSNPN and CDR2 SVGIG (reference sequence). With V trimmed by 5 bases and J by 3 bases, 8 bases remained unmatched. There are 15 residues in the CDR3. CDR3: CAWLTGAFDTGELFF. CDR3 nucleotide sequence: TGTGCCTGGTTGACAGGGGCGTTCGACACCGGGGAGCTGTTTTTT.

This clone was seen a few times. The chain uses TRBV7-2 and TRBJ1-5, with 8 bases identical to TRBD1. Trimming at V came to 3 bases and at J to 5 bases, leaving 15 bases not matched to a gene. This CDR3 has 18 residues. The germline V gene encodes CDR1 SGHTA and CDR2 FQGNSA. The CDR3 nucleotides read TGTGCCAGCAGCTTCAGACAGGGGATAGATAATGGAGATCAGCCCCAGCATTTT. Its protein product is CASSFRQGIDNGDQPQHF.

The chain joins TRBV7-9 to TRBJ2-2; a weak D match, TRBD1 (6 bases). The CDR3 length is 15 residues. Trimming left V 8 bases short and J 5 bases short, with 18 bases between. Looked up from germline, CDR1 is SEHNR and CDR2 is FQNEAQ (reference sequence). The CDR3 bases are TGTGCCAGCGGTCCTGGGGGCGTTAAGACCGGGGAGCTGTTTTTT. Its protein product is CASGPGGVKTGELFF.

This clone was observed a handful of times. This chain joins TRBV18 and TRBJ2-3, with 10 bases fitting TRBD2. The CDR3 length is 15 residues. Trimming removed 3 bases from V and 6 bases from J; junction bases left unmatched: 6. CDR1 and CDR2 from the germline V gene are KGHSH and LQKENI. CDR3 protein: CASSPASGSRDTQYF. The CDR3 DNA reads TGTGCCAGCTCACCCGCTAGCGGGAGCAGGGATACGCAGTATTTT.

This sequence joins TRBV6-5 and TRBJ2-5, with TRBD1 matching 10 bases. The ends lost 2 bases at V and 5 bases at J; junction bases unmatched: 5. CDR3 length: 15 amino acids. Germline CDR1 is MNHEY and CDR2 is SVGAGI. CDR3 DNA: TGTGCCAGCAGTTACGCGACAGGGGGCCTTGAGACCCAGTACTTC. Its translation: CASSYATGGLETQYF.

V and J are TRBV6-1 and TRBJ2-3, with 13 bases that match TRBD2. CDR3 length: 15 residues. J lost 4 bases, V lost 5 bases, and 3 bases had no gene match. The germline V gene encodes CDR1 MNHNS and CDR2 SASEGT. The CDR3: CASSRTSGSADTQYF. CDR3 DNA sequence: TGTGCCAGCAGTAGGACTAGCGGGAGTGCAGATACGCAGTATTTT.

This clone has just a few counts. The chain uses TRBV30 and TRBJ1-2; tentatively, D is TRBD1 (5 bases). Germline CDR1 GTSNPN, CDR2 SVGIG (reference sequence). The CDR3 loop spans 13 amino acids. The ends were cut back, 2 bases at V and 5 bases at J, with 12 bases in the middle. CDR3 amino acids: CAWSPDMVYGYTF. CDR3 nucleotides: TGTGCCTGGAGTCCGGACATGGTGTATGGCTACACCTTC.

The chain combines TRBV7-3 with TRBJ2-4; no clear D gene. V lost 5 bases and J lost 9, with 11 bases in between. Per the germline V gene, CDR1 is SGHTA and CDR2 is FQGTGA. This CDR3 has 12 residues. The DNA for the CDR3 is TGTGCCAGCAGCCAGACGTCGGGCATTCAGTACTTC. It is translated as CASSQTSGIQYF.

The sample holds a few counts of this clone. This CDR3 is also generated by other DNA sequences in the sample. The chain joins TRBV30 to TRBJ2-2; the D is unclear. Germline loops: CDR1 GTSNPN, CDR2 SVGIG (reference sequence). V lost 1 base and J lost 4, with 7 bases in between. The CDR3 totals 13 residues. The CDR3 loop reads CAWSGAGTGELFF. The CDR3 DNA follows: TGTGCCTGGAGTGGGGCAGGCACCGGGGAGCTGTTTTTT.

This clone was picked up a small number of times. The chain carries TRBV19 and TRBJ1-2, with 10 bases matching TRBD1. CDR1 and CDR2 (germline): LNHDA, SQIVND (reference sequence). V trimming: 7 bases; J trimming: 4 bases; junction bases outside the gene matches: 6. The CDR3 spans 14 residues. CDR3 amino acids: CASTVDRGGYGYTF. The DNA of the CDR3 is TGTGCCAGTACCGTGGACAGGGGGGGCTATGGCTACACCTTC.

The rearrangement uses TRBV4-3 and TRBJ1-2; D remains unclear. Germline loops: CDR1 LGHNA, CDR2 YSLEER. V lost 4 bases, J lost 6 bases, and 24 bases lay in between. The CDR3 covers 17 residues. The CDR3 DNA sequence: TGCGCCAGCAGCCGGGATAGGGCAGGATACGAGCGGAATGGCTACACCTTC. Its translation: CASSRDRAGYERNGYTF.

This chain uses TRBV30 with TRBJ2-3; 11 nucleotides match TRBD1. CDR3 size: 16 residues. The J segment lost 2 bases and the V segment lost 1 base, leaving 5 bases of the junction unmatched. Germline V gives CDR1 GTSNPN, CDR2 SVGIG (reference sequence). This CDR3 reads CAWSGGQGGTTDTQYF. In DNA form, the CDR3 reads TGTGCCTGGAGTGGGGGACAGGGGGGGACCACAGATACGCAGTATTTT. The entire variable domain, with the rest obtained from reference TRBV30 and TRBJ2-3, is as follows: SQTIHQWPATLVQPVGSPLSLECTVEGTSNPNLYWYRQAAGRGLQLLFYSVGIGQISSEVPQNLSASRPQDRQFILSSKKLLLSDSGFYLCAWSGGQGGTTDTQYFGPGTRLTVL.

V and J are TRBV14 and TRBJ1-2, with 7 bases that match TRBD1. CDR1 and CDR2 from the germline V gene are SGHDN and FVKESK. The CDR3 runs to 13 residues. Trimming took 6 bases from V and 6 from J; bases not matched to a gene: 7. In DNA, the CDR3 is TGTGCCAGCAGTTCCAACAGGGGAGATGGCTACACCTTC. Its translation: CASSSNRGDGYTF.

This clone was detected only a few times. The rearrangement uses TRBV7-2 and TRBJ2-1, with 13 bases aligning to TRBD2. There are 17 residues in the CDR3. Germline V gene lookup returns CDR1 SGHTA and CDR2 FQGNSA. The trim removed 1 base at V and 4 bases at J, leaving 4 bases unmatched. The CDR3 is CASSLVGGLAGYNEQFF. DNA of the CDR3: TGTGCCAGCAGCTTAGTTGGGGGACTAGCGGGGTACAATGAGCAGTTCTTC.

This clone has more than one count but fewer than ten. The rearrangement uses TRBV7-2 and TRBJ2-1, with 15 nucleotides matching TRBD2. Per germline, CDR1 SGHTA and CDR2 FQGNSA. The CDR3 covers 16 residues. The V segment lost 6 bases and the J segment 10 bases; nucleotides outside the gene matches: 10. CDR3 in DNA: TGTGCCAGCAGACAACCGGGACTAGCGGGAGGAGGGGAGCAGTTCTTC. Protein sequence: CASRQPGLAGGGEQFF.

The chain links TRBV6-6 to TRBJ1-5; 7 positions agree with TRBD1. CDR3 length: 15 amino acids. Germline CDR1 MNHNY, CDR2 SVGAGI (reference sequence). The junction had 5 bases not matched to a gene; V was cut back by 6 bases and J by 0 bases. In DNA, the CDR3 is TGTGCCAGCAGCAAGGGGGCGAATAGCAATCAGCCCCAGCATTTT. This gives the protein CASSKGANSNQPQHF.

V is TRBV29-1 and J is TRBJ2-1; 11 positions match TRBD2. CDR1 is SQVTM, CDR2 ANQGSEA, per germline. CDR3 length: 15 amino acids. The V segment lost 7 bases and the J segment 5 bases; nucleotides outside the gene matches: 10. The CDR3 DNA is TGCAGCGCCATTGTAGCGGGAGGGCCTCACAATGAGCAGTTCTTC. Its protein is CSAIVAGGPHNEQFF.

The J gene is TRBJ1-5, the V gene TRBV4-3, with D possibly TRBD1 on 6 matching bases. V lost 4 bases, J lost 4 bases, and 11 bases lay in between. The CDR3 is 14 residues long. Germline loops: CDR1 LGHNA, CDR2 YSLEER. The CDR3 sequence: CASSLAQGNQPQHF. The CDR3 DNA reads TGCGCCAGCAGCCTAGCACAGGGAAATCAGCCCCAGCATTTT.

This chain uses TRBV27 with TRBJ2-1; 7 nucleotides align to TRBD2. Germline values: CDR1 MNHEY, CDR2 SMNVEV (reference sequence). The ends lost 3 bases at V and 0 bases at J; junction bases unmatched: 5. This CDR3 spans 16 amino acids. This CDR3 is CASSFGTMSSYNEQFF. The CDR3 bases are TGTGCCAGCAGTTTTGGGACTATGAGCTCCTACAATGAGCAGTTCTTC.